These 25 T cell receptor beta chains were all obtained from the same sample, sequenced in a study of cytomegalovirus exposure and HLA in healthy donors. Use of 60 Vbeta and 13 Jbeta primers characterized the PCR. This table comes from immunoSEQ multiplex PCR, and its TCRdb copy is limited to in-frame clones, with some not included. The repertoire holds approximately 90,000 clones, with around 77% as singletons. The sample comprised PBMCs. All receptors come from a man aged 30-40 years in good health and CMV-seronegative.

The sample holds one count of this clone. The chain has TRBV7-9 and TRBJ2-7, with D tentatively TRBD1 (6 bases). CDR1 is SEHNR and CDR2 is FQNEAQ in the germline V gene (reference sequence). The CDR3 extends over 14 amino acids. Between the trimmed V and J ends, which lost 5 bases and 0 bases, there was a span of 11 bases. The CDR3 bases are TGTGCCAGCAGCCCCCTGACAGGCTCCTACGAGCAGTACTTC. Its translation: CASSPLTGSYEQYF.

The J gene is TRBJ1-5, the V gene TRBV28; TRBD1 might be the D (5 bases). With 5 bases removed from V and 0 bases from J, the gap between germline ends came to 11 bases. Germline loops: CDR1 MDHEN, CDR2 SYDVKM. This CDR3 is 15 amino acids long. CDR3 residues: CASSTDSYSNQPQHF. DNA of the CDR3: TGTGCCAGCAGTACCGACAGTTATAGCAATCAGCCCCAGCATTTT. The entire variable domain, with the rest obtained from reference TRBV28 and TRBJ1-5, is as follows: DVKVTQSSRYLVKRTGEKVFLECVQDMDHENMFWYRQDPGLGLRLIYFSYDVKMKEKGDIPEGYSVSREKKERFSLILESASTNQTSMYLCASSTDSYSNQPQHFGDGTRLSIL.

This chain joins TRBV6-5 and TRBJ2-7; TRBD2 aligns across 11 bases. V lost 5 bases to trimming and J lost 5 bases; unmatched junction nucleotides: 5. Germline-derived CDR1 and CDR2 are MNHEY and SVGAGI. There are 14 residues in the CDR3. Here the CDR3 reads CASSILAGVNEQYF. CDR3 nucleotides: TGTGCCAGCAGTATACTAGCGGGAGTAAACGAGCAGTACTTC.

The gene calls are TRBV6-1 and TRBJ1-2, with a tentative D call TRBD1 (5 bases). Germline V gives CDR1 MNHNS, CDR2 SASEGT. Trimming left V 0 bases short and J 2 bases short, with 7 bases between. CDR3 length equals 14 residues. The CDR3 spells CASSEARGNYGYTF. The CDR3 DNA reads TGTGCCAGCAGTGAAGCTCGGGGGAACTATGGCTACACCTTC.

This clone came up a few times. The rearrangement uses TRBV2 and TRBJ1-6; no reliable D call. CDR3 length equals 13 residues. CDR1 SNHLY and CDR2 FYNNEI come from the germline V gene. V lost 3 bases to trimming and J lost 10 bases, with 10 bases between them. The chain's CDR3 is CASSDDQRSPLHF. The CDR3 region has the DNA TGTGCCAGCAGTGACGATCAGCGGTCACCCCTCCACTTT.

J is TRBJ1-4 and V is TRBV7-9; D not resolved. V was cut by 5 bases and J by 0 bases, with 4 bases left in between. Germline V CDR1 and CDR2: SEHNR, FQNEAQ (reference sequence). The CDR3 length is 13 residues. CDR3 in amino acids: CASSPSTNEKLFF. CDR3 coding DNA: TGTGCCAGCAGCCCCTCAACTAATGAAAAACTGTTTTTT.

V and J are TRBV6-5 and TRBJ2-7; TRBD1 matches at 8 bases. CDR1 and CDR2 from the germline V gene are MNHEY and SVGAGI. J gave up 4 bases and V 3 bases, and 5 bases lay outside the gene matches. This CDR3 is 14 amino acids long. This CDR3 reads CASSYRDRGYEQYF. The CDR3 DNA is TGTGCCAGCAGTTATCGAGACAGGGGATACGAGCAGTACTTC.

This rearrangement joins TRBV29-1 to TRBJ1-1; a possible D gene is TRBD1 (5 bases). The length of the CDR3 is 11 residues. Trimming took 4 bases from V and 5 from J, leaving 8 bases between them. In germline, CDR1 is SQVTM, CDR2 ANQGSEA. CDR3 DNA: TGCAGCGTTGTAAGGGGTACTGAAGCTTTCTTT. Protein: CSVVRGTEAFF.

This CDR3 is CASSLGTSSNQPQHF. The DNA for the CDR3 is TGTGCCAGCAGTTTAGGTACGAGCAGCAATCAGCCCCAGCATTTT. The chain employs TRBV27 and TRBJ1-5; D remains unclear. V was shortened by 2 bases and J by 1 base, with 9 bases between the two germline ends. Germline assignment: CDR1 MNHEY and CDR2 SMNVEV (reference sequence). This CDR3 comprises 15 residues.

V usage is TRBV7-2 and J usage is TRBJ1-2, with 9 bases lining up with TRBD1. The trim removed 6 bases at V and 4 bases at J, leaving 9 bases unmatched. Per the germline V gene, CDR1 is SGHTA and CDR2 is FQGNSA. This CDR3 has 15 amino acids. The CDR3, as DNA: TGTGCCAGCAGACGCACAGGGGGCGCGGGCTATGGCTACACCTTC. Protein sequence: CASRRTGGAGYGYTF.

The chain employs TRBV19 and TRBJ1-1; TRBD1 is a possible D gene (5 bases). The CDR3 has 15 amino acids. Between the trimmed V and J ends, which lost 6 bases and 1 base, there was a span of 15 bases. Germline-derived CDR1 and CDR2 are LNHDA and SQIVND (reference sequence). The CDR3 protein is CASRTQGGGNTEAFF. CDR3 sequence (DNA): TGTGCCAGTAGAACTCAGGGCGGTGGGAACACTGAAGCTTTCTTT. Based on the CDR3 plus reference TRBV19 and TRBJ1-1, the full variable domain is DGGITQSPKYLFRKEGQNVTLSCEQNLNHDAMYWYRQDPGQGLRLIYYSQIVNDFQKGDIAEGYSVSREKKESFPLTVTSAQKNPTAFYLCASRTQGGGNTEAFFGQGTRLTVV.

The V and J genes are TRBV10-1 and TRBJ2-3, with D possibly matching TRBD2 (6 bases). The germline V and J ends were trimmed by 6 bases and 1 base, with 8 bases remaining between them. The CDR3 has 13 residues. Germline assignment: CDR1 WNHNN and CDR2 SYGVQD (reference sequence). DNA of the CDR3: TGCGCCAGCAGAGGACTACGCACAGATACGCAGTATTTT. This sequence encodes CASRGLRTDTQYF.

The chain uses TRBV9 and TRBJ1-2, with no clear D. This CDR3 spans 15 amino acids. Per germline, CDR1 SGDLS and CDR2 YYNGEE. The V gene lost 4 bases and the J gene lost 3 bases, with 16 bases spanning the gap. The CDR3 is CASSPRHHLDYGYTF. In DNA, the CDR3 is TGTGCCAGCAGCCCCAGGCACCATCTGGACTATGGCTACACCTTC.

This clone has a handful of counts. At one end, the junction sequence differs from germline, possibly due to a read error. The chain employs TRBV28 and TRBJ1-2; D remains ambiguous. There are 12 residues in the CDR3. Germline loops: CDR1 MDHEN, CDR2 SYDVKM. CDR3 sequence (DNA): TGTGCCAGCAGTTTATGGGACTATGGCCACACCTTC. As protein: CASSLWDYGHTF.

This clone was seen a few times. The gene calls are TRBV18 and TRBJ1-5; no definite D call. The CDR3 runs 15 residues. The V and J ends lost 5 bases and 7 bases respectively, with 18 bases between them. Per the germline V gene, CDR1 is KGHSH and CDR2 is LQKENI. For the CDR3, the DNA is TGTGCCAGCTCAGCTATTGGGAATACGGGGCAGCCCCAGCATTTT. It codes for CASSAIGNTGQPQHF.

The V call is TRBV5-1, the J call TRBJ1-1, with 8 bases lining up with TRBD1. The length of the CDR3 is 16 residues. Germline lookup yields CDR1 SGHRS and CDR2 YFSETQ. After removal of 5 bases from V and 4 bases from J, the junction contained 13 bases not matched to a gene. The CDR3 DNA reads as TGCGCCAGCAGGGATCAGGCAGGGGGCATAGGCACTGAAGCTTTCTTT. It specifies CASRDQAGGIGTEAFF.

This clone was seen only a few times. The chain employs TRBV27 and TRBJ2-7; no definite D call. The V and J ends lost 5 bases and 6 bases respectively, with 14 bases between them. The germline gives CDR1 MNHEY, CDR2 SMNVEV (reference sequence). The CDR3 is 13 residues long. The CDR3 sequence is CASSQTSSREQYF. The CDR3 nucleotides are TGTGCCAGCAGTCAGACATCGAGTCGCGAGCAGTACTTC.

The V and J genes are TRBV5-8 and TRBJ1-3; 7 bases line up with TRBD1. The CDR3 sequence is 16 residues long. Germline values: CDR1 SGHTS, CDR2 YDEGEE. Trimming took 6 bases from V and 1 from J; bases not matched to a gene: 10. CDR3 loop: CASTSQGSRSGNTIYF. The CDR3 DNA reads as TGTGCCAGCACCTCACAGGGGTCAAGGTCTGGAAACACCATATATTTT.

The chain is built from TRBV27 and TRBJ1-1; TRBD1 matches at 7 bases. The length of the CDR3 is 14 residues. The germline CDR1 and CDR2 sequences are MNHEY and SMNVEV (reference sequence). V shed 4 bases, J shed 0 bases, and the junction held 2 bases outside the gene matches. CDR3 nucleotides: TGTGCCAGCAGTTATACAGGGGTGAACACTGAAGCTTTCTTT. Its protein is CASSYTGVNTEAFF.

The chain links TRBV9 to TRBJ1-2; 8 nucleotides align to TRBD1. Germline V gene data show CDR1 as SGDLS and CDR2 as YYNGEE. This CDR3 is 13 amino acids long. The V segment lost 2 bases and the J segment 4 bases; nucleotides outside the gene matches: 1. The CDR3 reads CASSVGTGYGYTF. The CDR3 region has the DNA TGTGCCAGCAGCGTCGGGACAGGCTATGGCTACACCTTC.

The gene calls are TRBV4-1 and TRBJ2-1; maybe TRBD2 (6 bases). The CDR3 runs 19 residues. The germline V gene has CDR1 MGHRA and CDR2 YSYEKL. Trimming took off 0 bases at V and 0 bases at J, with 18 bases between the two ends. In DNA form, the CDR3 reads TGCGCCAGCAGCCAAGAGGGGGAGGACACTAAGATCTCCTACAATGAGCAGTTCTTC. The encoded protein is CASSQEGEDTKISYNEQFF.

A few counts support this clone. The rearrangement links TRBV6-1 to TRBJ2-2; TRBD1 matches 7 bases. Germline CDR1 is MNHNS and CDR2 is SASEGT. This CDR3 contains 14 residues. V lost 2 bases to trimming and J lost 5 bases; unmatched junction nucleotides: 2. CDR3 DNA sequence: TGTGCCAGCAGTGAAACAGGGGAAACCGGGGAGCTGTTTTTT. Amino acid sequence: CASSETGETGELFF.

This rearrangement joins TRBV6-6 to TRBJ2-2, with D maybe TRBD2 (5 bases). There are 13 residues in the CDR3. Germline assignment: CDR1 MNHNY and CDR2 SVGAGI (reference sequence). Trimming took off 8 bases at V and 3 bases at J, with 10 bases between the two ends. In DNA, the CDR3 is TGTGCCAGCCTCCGGGAAGACACCGGGGAGCTGTTTTTT. This translates into CASLREDTGELFF.

This clone was recorded a few times. The chain uses TRBV5-1 and TRBJ2-7; maybe TRBD1 (6 bases). Germline V gene data show CDR1 as SGHRS and CDR2 as YFSETQ. The CDR3 is made up of 12 amino acids. V was shortened by 4 bases and J by 4 bases, with 9 bases between the two germline ends. The CDR3 DNA sequence: TGCGCCAGCAGCGTCAGGGGATACGAGCAGTACTTC. This encodes CASSVRGYEQYF. The entire variable domain, with the rest obtained from reference TRBV5-1 and TRBJ2-7, is as follows: KAGVTQTPRYLIKTRGQQVTLSCSPISGHRSVSWYQQTPGQGLQFLFEYFSETQRNKGNFPGRFSGRQFSNSRSEMNVSTLELGDSALYLCASSVRGYEQYFGPGTRLTVT.

This chain uses TRBV4-1 with TRBJ2-3; perhaps TRBD1 as D (5 bases). Germline V gene lookup returns CDR1 MGHRA and CDR2 YSYEKL. CDR3 length: 15 residues. V was shortened by 5 bases and J by 0 bases, with 12 bases between the two germline ends. CDR3 bases: TGCGCCAGCAGCGCAACAGGACCTAGCACAGATACGCAGTATTTT. Translated: CASSATGPSTDTQYF.